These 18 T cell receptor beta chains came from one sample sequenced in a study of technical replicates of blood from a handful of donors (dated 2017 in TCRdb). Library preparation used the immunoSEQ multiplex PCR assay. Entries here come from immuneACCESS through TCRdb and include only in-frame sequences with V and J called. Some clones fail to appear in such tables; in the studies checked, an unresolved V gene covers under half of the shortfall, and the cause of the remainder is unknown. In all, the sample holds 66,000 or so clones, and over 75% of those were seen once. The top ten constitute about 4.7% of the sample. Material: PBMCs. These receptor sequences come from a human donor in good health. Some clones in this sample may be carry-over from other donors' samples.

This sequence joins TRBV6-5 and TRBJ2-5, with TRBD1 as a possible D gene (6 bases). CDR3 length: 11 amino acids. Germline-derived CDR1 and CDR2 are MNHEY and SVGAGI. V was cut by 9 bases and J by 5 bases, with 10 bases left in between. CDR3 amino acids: CASRTVETQYF. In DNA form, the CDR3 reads TGTGCCAGTCGGACAGTCGAGACCCAGTACTTC.

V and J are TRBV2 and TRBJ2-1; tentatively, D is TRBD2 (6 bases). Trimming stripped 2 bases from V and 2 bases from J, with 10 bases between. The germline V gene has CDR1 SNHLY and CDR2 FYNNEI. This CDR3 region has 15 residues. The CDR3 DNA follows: TGTGCCAGCAGTGAACAGTCGGGGGCCTACAATGAGCAGTTCTTC. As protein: CASSEQSGAYNEQFF.

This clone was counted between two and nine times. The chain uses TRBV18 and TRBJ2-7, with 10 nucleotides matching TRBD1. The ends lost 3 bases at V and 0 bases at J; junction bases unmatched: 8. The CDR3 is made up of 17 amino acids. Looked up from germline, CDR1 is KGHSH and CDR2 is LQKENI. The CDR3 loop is CASSPGQGNTGSYEQYF. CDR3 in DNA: TGTGCCAGCTCACCGGGACAGGGGAATACTGGCTCCTACGAGCAGTACTTC.

In nucleotides, the CDR3 is TGTGCCAGCATCTTCACCTTCAGTCCTCTTGGGGCCAACGTCCTGACTTTC. Its protein is CASIFTFSPLGANVLTF. The rearrangement links TRBV7-8 to TRBJ2-6; D gene uncertain. In germline, CDR1 is SGHVS, CDR2 FQNEAQ. The V end lost 7 bases, the J end lost 3 bases, and 19 bases lay between the germline ends. The CDR3 sequence is 17 residues long.

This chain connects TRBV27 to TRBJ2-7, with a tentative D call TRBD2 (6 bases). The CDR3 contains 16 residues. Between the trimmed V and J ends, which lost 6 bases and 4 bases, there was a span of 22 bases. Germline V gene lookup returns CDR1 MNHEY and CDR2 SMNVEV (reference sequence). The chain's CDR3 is CASRLNSGGGFYEQYF. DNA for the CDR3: TGTGCCAGCAGGTTGAATAGCGGTGGGGGTTTTTACGAGCAGTACTTC.

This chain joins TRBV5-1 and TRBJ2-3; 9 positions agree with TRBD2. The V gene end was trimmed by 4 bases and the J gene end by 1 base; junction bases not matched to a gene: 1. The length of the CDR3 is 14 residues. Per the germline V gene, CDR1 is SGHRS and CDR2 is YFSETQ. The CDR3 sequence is CASSERGGTDTQYF. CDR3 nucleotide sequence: TGCGCCAGCAGCGAGCGGGGGGGCACAGATACGCAGTATTTT.

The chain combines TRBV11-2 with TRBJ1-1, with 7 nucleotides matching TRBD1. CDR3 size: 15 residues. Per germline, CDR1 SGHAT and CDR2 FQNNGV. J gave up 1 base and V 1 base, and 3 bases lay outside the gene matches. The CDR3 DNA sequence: TGTGCCAGCAGCTTAGCTGGGACAGCGAACACTGAAGCTTTCTTT. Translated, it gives CASSLAGTANTEAFF.

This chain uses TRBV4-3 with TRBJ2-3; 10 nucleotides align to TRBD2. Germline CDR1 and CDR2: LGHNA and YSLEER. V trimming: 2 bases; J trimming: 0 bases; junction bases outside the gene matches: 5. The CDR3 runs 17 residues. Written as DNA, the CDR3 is TGCGCCAGCAGCCAAAACCTAGCGGGGGCTAGCACAGATACGCAGTATTTT. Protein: CASSQNLAGASTDTQYF.

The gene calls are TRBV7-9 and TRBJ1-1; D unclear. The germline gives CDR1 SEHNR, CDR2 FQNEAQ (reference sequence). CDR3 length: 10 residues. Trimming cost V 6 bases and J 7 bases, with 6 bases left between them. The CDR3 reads CASSSHEAFF. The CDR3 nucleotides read TGTGCCAGCAGTTCCCATGAAGCTTTCTTT.

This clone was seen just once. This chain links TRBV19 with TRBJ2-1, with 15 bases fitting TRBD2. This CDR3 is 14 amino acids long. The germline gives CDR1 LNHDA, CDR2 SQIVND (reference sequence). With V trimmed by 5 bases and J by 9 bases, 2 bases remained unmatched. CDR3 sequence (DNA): TGTGCCAGTAGTGGACTAGCGGGAGGGGGTGAGCAGTTCTTC. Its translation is CASSGLAGGGEQFF. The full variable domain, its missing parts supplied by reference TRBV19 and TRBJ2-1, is DGGITQSPKYLFRKEGQNVTLSCEQNLNHDAMYWYRQDPGQGLRLIYYSQIVNDFQKGDIAEGYSVSREKKESFPLTVTSAQKNPTAFYLCASSGLAGGGEQFFGPGTRLTVL.

This CDR3 is CASSYLGTTTGNTIYF. The CDR3 nucleotides are TGTGCCAGCAGTTACCTGGGGACTACTACTGGAAACACCATATATTTT. The rearrangement uses TRBV6-5 and TRBJ1-3, with D maybe TRBD1 (5 bases). The CDR3 covers 16 residues. V lost 2 bases and J 2 bases, leaving 13 bases between the germline ends. Germline-derived CDR1 and CDR2 are MNHEY and SVGAGI.

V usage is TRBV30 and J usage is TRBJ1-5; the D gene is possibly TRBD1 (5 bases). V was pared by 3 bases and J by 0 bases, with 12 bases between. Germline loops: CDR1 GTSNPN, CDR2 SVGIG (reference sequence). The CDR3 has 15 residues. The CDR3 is CAWSRRGSSNQPQHF. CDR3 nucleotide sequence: TGTGCCTGGAGCCGGCGGGGGAGTAGCAATCAGCCCCAGCATTTT.

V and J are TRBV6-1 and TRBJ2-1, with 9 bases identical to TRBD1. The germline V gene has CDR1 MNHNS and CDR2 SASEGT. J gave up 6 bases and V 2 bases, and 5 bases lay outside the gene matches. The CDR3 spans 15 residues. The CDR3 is CASSERDRERNEQFF. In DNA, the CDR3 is TGTGCCAGCAGTGAAAGGGACAGGGAACGCAATGAGCAGTTCTTC.

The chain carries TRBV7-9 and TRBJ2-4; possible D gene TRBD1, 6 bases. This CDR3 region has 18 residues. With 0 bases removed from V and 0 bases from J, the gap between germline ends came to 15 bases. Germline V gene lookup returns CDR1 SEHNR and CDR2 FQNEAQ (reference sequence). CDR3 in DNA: TGTGCCAGCAGCTTAGCCTCGCTGAAGGGGGTAGCCAAAAACATTCAGTACTTC. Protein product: CASSLASLKGVAKNIQYF.

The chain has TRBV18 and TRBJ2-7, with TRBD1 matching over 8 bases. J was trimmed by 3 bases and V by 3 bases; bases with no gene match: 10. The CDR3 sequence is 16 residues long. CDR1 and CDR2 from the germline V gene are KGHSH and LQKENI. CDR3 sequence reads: CASSPNQDRVGYEQYF. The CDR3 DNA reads TGTGCCAGCTCACCCAACCAGGACAGGGTAGGCTACGAGCAGTACTTC.

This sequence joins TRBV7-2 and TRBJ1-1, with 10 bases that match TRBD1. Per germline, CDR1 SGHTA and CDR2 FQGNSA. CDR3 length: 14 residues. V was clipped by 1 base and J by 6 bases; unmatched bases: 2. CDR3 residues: CASSLDGTGAEAFF. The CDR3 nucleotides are TGTGCCAGCAGCTTAGATGGGACAGGGGCTGAAGCTTTCTTT.

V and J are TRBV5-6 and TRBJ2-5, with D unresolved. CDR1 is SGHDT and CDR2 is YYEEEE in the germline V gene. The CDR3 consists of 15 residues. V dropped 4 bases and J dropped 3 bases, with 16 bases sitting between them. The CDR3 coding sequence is TGTGCCAGCAGCCCCCCCGGGTCTTTTAAAGAGACCCAGTACTTC. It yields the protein CASSPPGSFKETQYF.

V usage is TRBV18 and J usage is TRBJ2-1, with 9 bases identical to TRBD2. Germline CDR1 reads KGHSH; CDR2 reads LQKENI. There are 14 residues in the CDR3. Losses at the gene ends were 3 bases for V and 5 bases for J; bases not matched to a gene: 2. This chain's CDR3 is CASSPRLADNEQFF. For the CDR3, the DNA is TGTGCCAGCTCACCCCGACTAGCGGACAATGAGCAGTTCTTC.